The 16 T cell receptor beta chains below come from one sample, sequenced in a study of spatial heterogeneity in lung cancer (dated by TCRdb to the late 2010s). The library was obtained by 5' RACE. Sequencing was carried out with a NextSeq 500. Using fastp at Q25 and MiXCR, TCRdb reprocessed the public reads and kept productive beta chains. Records with the same CDR3 protein are collapsed into one entry carrying the most frequent genes and DNA. The sample yields some 30,000 distinct CDR3 sequences; approximately 5.9% were counted once. About 24% of the sample is held by the ten biggest clonotypes. What this sample's time point label stands for: blood at routine non-recurrence follow-up after resection. Sequences were derived from PBMCs, sampled at follow-up. The receptor set was obtained from a female donor with early-stage non-small cell lung cancer.

This clonotype was seen repeatedly, ten times or more. This chain connects TRBV4-1 to TRBJ2-3; TRBD2 matches at 10 bases. The CDR3 has 18 residues. J was trimmed by 4 bases and V by 2 bases; bases with no gene match: 12. The germline V gene has CDR1 MGHRA and CDR2 YSYEKL. The CDR3 sequence: CASSQQAESGGASDTQYF. The DNA of the CDR3 is TGCGCCAGCAGCCAACAAGCAGAAAGCGGGGGGGCATCAGATACGCAGTATTTT.

This clonotype was seen repeatedly, ten times or more. The chain links TRBV4-1 to TRBJ2-7; TRBD1 matches at 9 bases. With V trimmed by 1 base and J by 5 bases, 9 bases remained unmatched. This CDR3 is 16 amino acids long. The germline V gene has CDR1 MGHRA and CDR2 YSYEKL. CDR3 sequence reads: CASSQARGDRVDEQYF. The CDR3 region has the DNA TGCGCCAGCAGCCAAGCCCGCGGGGACAGGGTCGACGAGCAGTACTTC.

This clonotype was found many times. The chain employs TRBV20-1 and TRBJ2-1; no reliable D call. V lost 3 bases and J 7 bases, leaving 7 bases between the germline ends. Germline CDR1 and CDR2: DFQATT and SNEGSKA (reference sequence). This CDR3 is built from 11 residues. The chain's CDR3 is CSASKLNEQFF. In nucleotides, the CDR3 is TGCAGTGCTAGTAAGTTAAATGAGCAGTTCTTC.

This clonotype was found a few times. V usage is TRBV12-5 and J usage is TRBJ2-5, with D uncertain. This CDR3 is 12 amino acids long. The V end was cut by 2 bases, the J end by 5 bases, with 6 bases between. Germline V lookup: CDR1 LGHNT, CDR2 FRNRAP. CDR3 sequence: CASGLPPETQYF. In DNA form, the CDR3 reads TGTGCTAGTGGTTTGCCCCCCGAGACCCAGTACTTC.

The chain is built from TRBV27 and TRBJ1-5, with 8 bases fitting TRBD1. Germline assignment: CDR1 MNHEY and CDR2 SMNVEV (reference sequence). The CDR3 spans 14 residues. J gave up 2 bases and V 6 bases, and 3 bases lay outside the gene matches. In DNA, the CDR3 is TGTGCCAGCAGGCCGGGACAGGGCAATCAGCCCCAGCATTTT. Translated: CASRPGQGNQPQHF.

This clonotype was picked up many times. The chain is built from TRBV3-1 and TRBJ2-2, with D perhaps being TRBD1 or TRBD2 (6 bases each). From germline, CDR1 is LGHDT and CDR2 YNNKEL (reference sequence). V lost 6 bases, J lost 0 bases, and 11 bases lay in between. The CDR3 has 15 amino acids. The DNA for the CDR3 is TGTGCCAGCAGGCGGGACACTACGAACACCGGGGAGCTGTTTTTT. Translation: CASRRDTTNTGELFF. Filled out from reference TRBV3-1 and TRBJ2-2, the complete variable domain reads DTAVSQTPKYLVTQMGNDKSIKCEQNLGHDTMYWYKQDSKKFLKIMFSYNNKELIINETVPNRFSPKSPDKAHLNLHINSLELGDSAVYFCASRRDTTNTGELFFGEGSRLTVL.

This clonotype was seen a handful of times. This chain joins TRBV6-2 or TRBV6-3 and TRBJ2-5; D remains unclear. Germline loops: CDR1 MNHEY, CDR2 SVGEGT. V gave up 5 bases and J gave up 3 bases, with 7 bases separating them. CDR3 length: 12 amino acids. CDR3 sequence: CASSPTEETQYF. CDR3 sequence (DNA): TGTGCCAGCAGTCCGACCGAAGAGACCCAGTACTTC.

This clonotype was detected many times. This chain joins TRBV7-3 and TRBJ2-3; D gene unclear. The CDR3 extends over 12 amino acids. With 2 bases removed from V and 6 bases from J, the gap between germline ends came to 6 bases. CDR1 and CDR2 from the germline V gene are SGHTA and FQGTGA. The CDR3 protein is CASSLGDDTQYF. CDR3 sequence (DNA): TGTGCCAGCAGCTTAGGAGATGATACGCAGTATTTT.

This clonotype was detected ten times or more. This chain connects TRBV2 to TRBJ2-2; tentatively, D is TRBD1 (6 bases). Trimming stripped 7 bases from V and 1 base from J, with 7 bases between. The germline gives CDR1 SNHLY, CDR2 FYNNEI. The CDR3 is 13 residues long. CDR3 residues: CASNRENTGELFF. The CDR3 DNA sequence: TGTGCCAGCAACAGGGAGAACACCGGGGAGCTGTTTTTT.

This clonotype has ten or more counts. The chain joins TRBV18 to TRBJ2-3, with 11 bases aligning to TRBD2. V shed 4 bases and J 4 bases; nucleotides not matched to a gene: 13. Per germline, CDR1 KGHSH and CDR2 LQKENI. The CDR3 spans 18 residues. The CDR3 protein is CASSLPPTPSGRPDTQYF. CDR3 bases: TGTGCCAGCTCACTACCTCCCACTCCTAGCGGGAGGCCAGATACGCAGTATTTT. Full variable domain (outside the CDR3, taken from reference TRBV18 and TRBJ2-3): NAGVMQNPRHLVRRRGQEARLRCSPMKGHSHVYWYRQLPEEGLKFMVYLQKENIIDESGMPKERFSAEFPKEGPSILRIQQVVRGDSAAYFCASSLPPTPSGRPDTQYFGPGTRLTVL.

The table lists this clonotype with many counts. This chain uses TRBV7-9 with TRBJ2-3, with D possibly TRBD1 on 5 matching bases. Germline lookup yields CDR1 SEHNR and CDR2 FQNEAQ (reference sequence). The germline V and J ends were trimmed by 1 base and 2 bases, with 7 bases remaining between them. There are 14 residues in the CDR3. The CDR3 nucleotides read TGTGCCAGCAGCTTAGACAGGCTCACAGATACGCAGTATTTT. Protein sequence: CASSLDRLTDTQYF. Using reference TRBV7-9 and TRBJ2-3 for the parts outside the CDR3, the full variable domain is DTGVSQNPRHKITKRGQNVTFRCDPISEHNRLYWYRQTLGQGPEFLTYFQNEAQLEKSRLLSDRFSAERPKGSFSTLEIQRTEQGDSAMYLCASSLDRLTDTQYFGPGTRLTVL.

The V call is TRBV10-3, the J call TRBJ2-7; D is uncertain. The germline V and J ends were trimmed by 10 bases and 3 bases, with 16 bases remaining between them. CDR1 and CDR2 from the germline V gene are ENHRY and SYGVKD. The CDR3 extends over 13 amino acids. CDR3 protein: CATTIKESYEQYF. CDR3 sequence (DNA): TGTGCCACCACAATAAAAGAGAGCTACGAGCAGTACTTC.

This clonotype was counted a few times. V and J are TRBV12-3 or TRBV12-4 and TRBJ2-2; D gene uncertain. This CDR3 spans 13 amino acids. V was trimmed by 6 bases and J by 1 base, leaving 6 bases between them. The CDR3 protein is CASSPKNTGELFF. The DNA of the CDR3 is TGTGCCAGCAGCCCAAAGAACACCGGGGAGCTGTTTTTT.

This clonotype was found many times. The J gene is TRBJ2-1, the V gene TRBV7-2, with TRBD2 matching over 11 bases. The germline V gene encodes CDR1 SGHTA and CDR2 FQGNSA. The CDR3 covers 15 residues. The junction had 7 bases not matched to a gene; V was cut back by 5 bases and J by 7 bases. The chain's CDR3 is CASSATSGGWNEQFF. The DNA for the CDR3 is TGTGCCAGCAGCGCCACTAGCGGGGGTTGGAATGAGCAGTTCTTC.

This clonotype was recorded at least ten times. CDR3 residues: CASSQDGQGYSPLHF. The CDR3 DNA reads as TGCGCCAGCAGCCAAGATGGGCAGGGTTACTCACCCCTCCACTTT. This rearrangement joins TRBV4-1 to TRBJ1-6, with a tentative D call TRBD1 (5 bases). The CDR3 covers 15 residues. The germline V gene encodes CDR1 MGHRA and CDR2 YSYEKL. Deletions cut 0 bases from V and 10 bases from J, with 13 bases between.

The V and J genes are TRBV27 and TRBJ1-1; D uncertain. Germline V lookup: CDR1 MNHEY, CDR2 SMNVEV (reference sequence). The CDR3 contains 13 residues. Trimming stripped 5 bases from V and 3 bases from J, with 10 bases between. The CDR3 loop is CASSPRTDTEAFF. Here the CDR3 DNA reads TGTGCCAGCAGTCCCCGGACGGACACTGAAGCTTTCTTT.